Each of the 16 T cell receptor beta chains below was sequenced from the same sample in a study of cytomegalovirus exposure and HLA in healthy donors. The repertoire was sequenced with immunoSEQ multiplex PCR; TCRdb's copy has only in-frame clones and lacks some. The sample includes 97,000 or so clones, approximately 94% of them seen just once. Material: PBMCs. Receptor source: a woman aged 18-29 years in good health and CMV-seronegative.

V is TRBV9 and J is TRBJ2-5; D is perhaps TRBD2 (6 bases). CDR1 SGDLS and CDR2 YYNGEE come from the germline V gene. The CDR3 has 15 amino acids. V was clipped by 4 bases and J by 6 bases, with 19 bases between them. CDR3 sequence (DNA): TGTGCCAGCAGCACGGATAGCTCCCGGGGGAAGACCCAGTACTTC. Translating it yields CASSTDSSRGKTQYF.

The chain carries TRBV6-4 and TRBJ1-4, with D maybe TRBD1 (5 bases). The CDR3 loop spans 13 amino acids. V was clipped by 4 bases and J by 8 bases, with 11 bases between them. Germline V gives CDR1 MRHNA, CDR2 SNTAGT. In DNA form, the CDR3 reads TGTGCCAGCAGTGTTAACCGGGGGGAAAAACTGTTTTTT. Translation: CASSVNRGEKLFF.

The sample holds one count of this clone. The chain has TRBV10-2 and TRBJ2-1; TRBD2 aligns across 11 bases. V was clipped by 6 bases and J by 7 bases; unmatched bases: 11. Per the germline V gene, CDR1 is WSHSY and CDR2 is SAAADI. This CDR3 comprises 16 residues. CDR3 DNA sequence: TGCGCCAGCAGCGTTTTTAGCGGGGGGGCCTGGAATGAGCAGTTCTTC. Residues: CASSVFSGGAWNEQFF.

The chain uses TRBV20-1 and TRBJ1-2; D is uncertain. From germline, CDR1 is DFQATT and CDR2 SNEGSKA (reference sequence). CDR3 length: 10 amino acids. Between the trimmed V and J ends, which lost 3 bases and 3 bases, there was a span of 2 bases. The CDR3 region is CSASYYGYTF. The CDR3 nucleotides read TGCAGTGCTAGCTACTATGGCTACACCTTC.

The rearrangement joins TRBV5-1 to TRBJ1-3; D is ambiguous. The germline CDR1 and CDR2 sequences are SGHRS and YFSETQ. The CDR3 extends over 16 amino acids. Trimming cost V 0 bases and J 0 bases, with 10 bases left between them. The CDR3 bases are TGCGCCAGCAGCTTGGGGAGGGTCGACTCTGGAAACACCATATATTTT. This gives the protein CASSLGRVDSGNTIYF.

The chain is built from TRBV18 and TRBJ2-2; D uncertain. Germline assignment: CDR1 KGHSH and CDR2 LQKENI. This CDR3 comprises 15 residues. Trimming removed 4 bases at V and 0 bases at J, with 9 bases between. In DNA, the CDR3 is TGTGCCAGCTCACATGACATATCGAACACCGGGGAGCTGTTTTTT. Its translation is CASSHDISNTGELFF.

The chain couples TRBV11-2 to TRBJ1-6; TRBD1 might be the D (6 bases). The CDR3 consists of 15 residues. The germline V and J ends were trimmed by 5 bases and 6 bases, with 14 bases remaining between them. Germline-derived CDR1 and CDR2 are SGHAT and FQNNGV. This CDR3 is CASSEQGLGNSPLHF. CDR3 DNA: TGTGCCAGCAGCGAACAGGGTTTGGGTAATTCACCCCTCCACTTT.

The V gene is TRBV6-5, the J gene TRBJ2-1; D remains ambiguous. This CDR3 has 12 amino acids. Germline V gene sequence: CDR1 MNHEY, CDR2 SVGAGI. V lost 5 bases, J lost 7 bases, and 9 bases lay in between. The CDR3 loop is CASSTGWNEQFF. The CDR3 DNA reads TGTGCCAGCAGTACCGGGTGGAATGAGCAGTTCTTC.

V is TRBV11-3 and J is TRBJ2-7, with 8 bases lining up with TRBD1. The germline V gene encodes CDR1 SGHNT and CDR2 YENEEA. The junction had 10 bases not matched to a gene; V was cut back by 5 bases and J by 1 base. The length of the CDR3 is 16 residues. The CDR3 DNA follows: TGTGCCAGCAGCCTAGGACCCAGACAGGGGTCCTACGAGCAGTACTTC. Translated: CASSLGPRQGSYEQYF.

Written as DNA, the CDR3 is TGTGCCATCAGTGAGTCTTCGCCAGATAGCAATCAGCCCCAGCATTTT. Amino acid sequence: CAISESSPDSNQPQHF. The gene calls are TRBV10-3 and TRBJ1-5; D unresolved. V was pared by 0 bases and J by 0 bases, with 9 bases between. The CDR3 is 16 residues long. The V gene's germline CDR1 is ENHRY and CDR2 SYGVKD.

This clone was found once. The chain couples TRBV7-2 to TRBJ2-5; TRBD1 aligns across 11 bases. Losses at the gene ends were 5 bases for V and 5 bases for J; bases not matched to a gene: 7. Germline V CDR1 and CDR2: SGHTA, FQGNSA. The CDR3 is 15 residues long. DNA for the CDR3: TGTGCCAGCAGCCCGCGGGGACAGGGGGTGGAGACCCAGTACTTC. Its protein product is CASSPRGQGVETQYF.

The chain combines TRBV7-8 with TRBJ2-7; 15 bases are a match to TRBD2. Germline CDR1 SGHVS, CDR2 FQNEAQ. V trimming: 3 bases; J trimming: 4 bases; junction bases outside the gene matches: 13. The CDR3 is 19 residues long. The CDR3 DNA follows: TGTGCCAGCAGCTTCGCTCGCGGGACTAGCGGGAGGCAATGGTACGAGCAGTACTTC. Protein product: CASSFARGTSGRQWYEQYF.

As regards this clone: This CDR3 is also generated by other DNA sequences in the sample. The chain couples TRBV6-5 to TRBJ2-1, with TRBD2 as a possible D gene (6 bases). Trimming took off 5 bases at V and 7 bases at J, with 9 bases between the two ends. The CDR3 is 12 residues long. Germline V gene sequence: CDR1 MNHEY, CDR2 SVGAGI. The CDR3 DNA is TGTGCCAGCAGTCTGGGGGGAAATGAGCAGTTCTTC. It codes for CASSLGGNEQFF.

This chain connects TRBV9 to TRBJ2-5; 9 bases map to TRBD2. V lost 0 bases and J lost 2; bases outside the gene matches: 5. Germline values: CDR1 SGDLS, CDR2 YYNGEE. The CDR3 extends over 16 amino acids. CDR3 sequence reads: CASSVGVTSGQETQYF. CDR3 in DNA: TGTGCCAGCAGCGTAGGAGTTACTAGCGGGCAAGAGACCCAGTACTTC. Full variable domain (missing parts from reference TRBV9 and TRBJ2-5): DSGVTQTPKHLITATGQRVTLRCSPRSGDLSVYWYQQSLDQGLQFLIQYYNGEERAKGNILERFSAQQFPDLHSELNLSSLELGDSALYFCASSVGVTSGQETQYFGPGTRLLVL.

This chain links TRBV7-9 with TRBJ2-1, with D possibly TRBD2 on 5 matching bases. Germline lookup yields CDR1 SEHNR and CDR2 FQNEAQ (reference sequence). CDR3 length: 12 amino acids. The V and J ends lost 1 base and 10 bases respectively, with 8 bases between them. CDR3 sequence reads: CASSLGAGEQFF. DNA for the CDR3: TGTGCCAGCAGCTTAGGGGCGGGCGAGCAGTTCTTC.

V is TRBV7-6 and J is TRBJ2-1; unclear D gene. The germline gives CDR1 SGHVS, CDR2 FNYEAQ. The CDR3 length is 17 residues. Trimming removed 2 bases at V and 0 bases at J, with 14 bases between. CDR3 loop: CASSLYARESSYNEQFF. In DNA form, the CDR3 reads TGTGCCAGCAGCTTATATGCGCGAGAAAGCTCCTACAATGAGCAGTTCTTC.